This TCR beta chain derives from a study of blood T cell repertoires in COVID-19. TCRdb's copy holds only in-frame clones and misses some; the assay was immunoSEQ multiplex PCR. Here the sample spans some 96,000 clones, about 86% being singletons. The clonotype comes from a human donor in a cohort sampled during active COVID-19. Material: peripheral blood.

CDR3 residues: CASSRTGTQYF. CDR3 nucleotide sequence: TGTGCCAGCAGCCGCACGGGGACCCAGTACTTC. The rearrangement links TRBV3-1 (or the pseudogene TRBV3-2) to TRBJ2-5; D uncertain. The CDR3 length is 11 residues. Trimming cost V 4 bases and J 7 bases, with 7 bases left between them. CDR1 LGHDT and CDR2 YNNKEL come from the germline V gene (reference sequence).